This TCR beta chain was recovered during a study of cytomegalovirus exposure and HLA in healthy donors (dated by TCRdb to the late 2010s). Turning to the overall study: According to an earlier analysis of a few hundred of the donors, about 170 million T cells yielded 90 million to 140 million unique TCR beta sequences and about 300 Gb of sequence data. An early release covering about 600 HLA-typed donors comprised about 300 gigabases of sequencing data and tens of millions of unique TCR sequences. Of the roughly 400 genotyped donors, 81% fell in the genetic ancestry cluster associated with self-reported Caucasian donors. The study aimed to test whether cataloging public T cell receptors could reveal signatures of past pathogen exposure. The study used immunosequencing to profile the T cell repertoires of 670 or so subjects and linked those repertoires to cytomegalovirus serostatus. In addition to the first cohort of approximately 670 subjects, a separate validation cohort of 130 or so different subjects was used. The study combined high-throughput TCR immunosequencing, statistical association of individual TCRs with disease status, and machine learning to predict cytomegalovirus infection status. A later analysis re-examined previously published TCR beta repertoires from several hundred donors and added high-resolution HLA genotyping to investigate patterns of TCR occurrence. In the later analysis, no new phenotypic data were used to find candidate immune exposures; instead, reliance was placed on TCR beta sequences and their occurrence across donors. In an earlier analysis of over 550 of the donors, high-throughput TCR beta sequencing was used to judge whether each TCR beta V gene segment behaved as functional or pseudogenic. Alongside the repertoire data, information on donor age, sex, ethnicity and CMV serostatus was compiled. In a later genetic analysis, genome-wide SNP genotypes for about three fifths of the 666 donors were used, and that subset was treated as a discovery cohort. Every repertoire in the discovery cohort had been generated on one and the same sequencing platform. Class I and class II HLA loci were covered by the typing at four-digit resolution. The number of donors typed differed by locus, with about 629-630 for A, B, C, DRB1 and DQB1, roughly 520 for DQA1, 606 for DPA1, and approximately 470 for DPB1. About five DR-DQ haplotypes were treated as single units for association and clustering because of strong linkage in the cohort. On average, roughly 240,000 unique TCR beta nucleotide sequences were sequenced per donor among 398 genotyped donors of the cohort, with about 17% of those sequences being non-productive.

The cohort comprised fewer than 700 healthy bone marrow donors. All cohort members were sampled while nominally healthy, although unrecorded immune exposures were likely present. The donor tested CMV seronegative, placing the donor among the 350 or so seronegative members of the cohort. A peripheral blood sample was provided by each donor, and peripheral blood mononuclear cells were used for TCR beta sequencing. Genomic DNA was extracted from the blood cell samples with the Qiagen DNeasy Blood Extraction Kit. Spanning cysteine to phenylalanine, the CDR3 consists of 17 amino acids. Just the 51-base CDR3 DNA is kept, in frame starting at base 1. V sheds 1 base and J sheds 1 base, leaving 14 bases between their ends. Reading the germline V gene (reference sequence) gives CDR1 GTSNPN and CDR2 SVGIG. General findings and caveats noted by the study authors: A total of 150 or so TCR beta chains were listed by the study as associated with cytomegalovirus. Presence/absence analyses assumed roughly uniform sequencing depth across donors, an assumption that may not hold. A few of the identified cytomegalovirus-associated TCR beta chains were confirmed in vitro to be specific for cytomegalovirus antigens. A further reported finding was that TCR beta sequences accurately predicted the HLA-A and HLA-B alleles for most subjects in the first cohort. The authors suggested that the approach could potentially be generalized to other disease states and immunological phenotypes. Cytomegalovirus status was reported to be diagnosed by the classifier with high specificity and sensitivity in both the original and validation cohorts. Strong co-occurrence of HLA alleles, especially DR and DQ, made assigning TCR associations to individual alleles difficult. Immune exposure information for the cohort was limited to CMV serostatus. Specific HLA alleles were associated with over 15,000 TCR beta sequences at a false discovery rate of 0.05 in a later analysis. A later analysis found that TCR association rates varied across HLA loci, with DRB1 alleles showing the most associated TCRs and HLA-C alleles the fewest. A later genetic analysis associated a missense DCLRE1C variant with V-gene and J-gene trimming of TCR beta chains, and an independent cohort replicated the association. A later analysis reported that several top co-occurrence clusters appeared linked to parvovirus B19, influenza, CMV and Epstein-Barr virus. Some IMGT-functional V segments, including TRBV6-2 and TRBV6-3, could not be distinguished by the 87-base-pair reads and were therefore excluded. In a later analysis, most CMV-associated TCR beta chains were found to appear HLA-restricted, with HLA associations seemingly driven largely by CMV exposure. This cohort had only TCR beta chains sequenced, and the lack of alpha or paired-chain data limited which features could be detected. According to a later genetic analysis, donors in an Asian-associated ancestry cluster had fewer N-insertions in productive TCRs than the approximately 700-donor mean. Linkage disequilibrium might explain the correlated functional status among segregating V segments, but an unknown experimental factor could not be excluded. Over 15 rarely observed V segments, including chromosome 9 orphons, were excluded from the earlier analysis of a few hundred of the donors because counts were too low. In a later analysis, HLA-associated TCR beta chains were found to be more clonally expanded and to have lower generation probabilities than equally common non-associated chains. A cluster of highly shared sequence variants was judged likely to be a technical artifact of the sequencing pipeline. Broadly in line with IMGT annotations, most TCR beta V segments showed up in productive rearrangements about 87% or about 30% of the time in an earlier analysis of approximately 640 of the donors. While some public TCRs were present in many individuals, most TCR sequences turned up only very rarely across donors. Because HLA typing was missing for some donors at each locus, association tests included only the typed subset.

The method was the immunoSEQ multiplex PCR assay. The multiplex PCR relied on a mix of 60 forward primers for TCR Vbeta segments and 13 reverse primers for TCR Jbeta segments. Amplification of the CDR3 region of rearranged TCR beta genes was performed with a multiplex PCR assay on genomic DNA. On the Illumina HiSeq System, the amplified TCR beta libraries were sequenced as 87-base-pair reads. For the original study's pipeline: In a later analysis, tens of millions of unique TCR beta chains were counted across the 500 to 700 repertoires, and around 10 million of these chains were shared by at least two donors. Raw reads were error-corrected and collapsed into unique sequences by a nearest-neighbor algorithm in which closely related sequences were merged to remove PCR and sequencing errors. V, D and J gene segments were assigned by aligning CDR3 sequences to IMGT reference sequences. For a sequence to be retained, a match of at least six nucleotides to both a V gene segment and a J gene segment was required. Rearrangements were called productive when the CDR3 lacked stop codons and stayed in frame with V and J; all others were non-productive. Following IMGT convention, CDR3 was defined as the stretch from the second conserved V-encoded cysteine to the conserved J-encoded phenylalanine. The earlier analysis of some 540 of the donors excluded any sequence lacking an unambiguous match to a single V gene segment. An earlier analysis of a few hundred of the donors classified V segments as functional when productive rearrangements were above 56.7% and as segregating when the standard deviation between donors was above 5%. To diagnose cytomegalovirus status from the catalog of TCR beta chain sequences, a statistical classification framework was built. V and J gene assignment, in a later analysis, came from comparing TCR nucleotide sequences with IMGT/GENE-DB human TR gene sequences. The TCRdist pipeline was used in a later analysis to assign CDR3 sequences and most-parsimonious VDJ recombination scenarios. In a later analysis, every TCR beta chain was defined by the combination of its CDR3 amino acid sequence and its V-gene family, and reads without a unique V-gene family were dropped. A later analysis removed several hundred highly shared, low-generation-probability nucleotide sequences to deal with suspected cross-contamination and a sequencing artifact. For each public chain, a later analysis derived a clonal expansion index from normalized ranks of inferred template counts within each repertoire. A later analysis computed generation probabilities with a VDJ recombination model fitted to out-of-frame rearrangements, and checked the results against IGoR. A later analysis scored TCR-TCR, TCR-HLA and TCR-CMV co-occurrence with hypergeometric tests, applying a repertoire-size bias correction to TCR pairs. To estimate false discovery rates, a later analysis permuted the HLA or CMV assignments 20 times. In a later analysis, co-occurring TCRs were grouped with DBSCAN, and TCRdist sequence similarity was added when clustering was performed within HLA-allele-positive subsets. For co-occurrence clustering, repertoires with fewer than 30,000 or more than 120,000 public chains were excluded, along with roughly 5 repertoires with anomalous nucleotide sharing. Entries here come from immuneACCESS through TCRdb and include only in-frame sequences with V and J called. Some clones fail to appear in such tables; in the studies checked, an unresolved V gene covers under half of the shortfall, and the cause of the remainder is unknown. D and trimming were read from the DNA, whereas the V and J calls and clone size are those reported in that table. The table for this sample lists more than 95,000 clones; 70% to 75% of them were counted only once. The biggest ten clones account for 1.6% of the sample.

Concerning this clone itself: The antigen this receptor binds is unknown. Per-base qualities were not stored, and no clone one base away is much larger.

The source is a woman aged 18-29 years in good health and CMV-seronegative. The specimen was PBMCs. Rearrangement joined TRBV30 to TRBJ2-6, and the D gene may be TRBD2, 6 bases matching. The CDR3 is CAWSGWGVSSGANVLTF. The nucleotide sequence reads TGTGCCTGGAGTGGGTGGGGGGTTTCGTCTGGGGCCAACGTCCTGACTTTC. The CDR3 plus the reference TRBV30 and TRBJ2-6 genes for the other parts give the full variable domain: SQTIHQWPATLVQPVGSPLSLECTVEGTSNPNLYWYRQAAGRGLQLLFYSVGIGQISSEVPQNLSASRPQDRQFILSSKKLLLSDSGFYLCAWSGWGVSSGANVLTFGAGSRLTVL.